The T cell receptor beta chain under discussion was sequenced for a study of PD-1 blockade in classical Hodgkin lymphoma. CDR3 length equals 15 residues. V was clipped by 3 bases and J by 1 base; unmatched bases: 4. From germline, CDR1 is MNHNS and CDR2 SASEGT. Sequenced by immunoSEQ multiplex PCR; TCRdb stores in-frame clones only, minus some. The sample carries over 20,000 clones, about 73% recorded once. Autologous stem cell transplantation was followed by relapse in every patient, and brentuximab vedotin exposure varied. Best overall response was complete response, partial response or progressive disease in these relapsed/refractory classical Hodgkin lymphoma patients.

The chain links TRBV6-1 to TRBJ2-3, with TRBD2 matching 7 bases. This specimen consisted of peripheral blood mononuclear cells (PBMCs), obtained before the second cycle of nivolumab. This TCR was recovered from a human donor with classical Hodgkin lymphoma. The CDR3 spells CASSEELARTDTQYF. The CDR3 bases are TGTGCCAGCAGTGAGGAACTAGCGCGCACAGATACGCAGTATTTT.